This is a list of T cell receptor beta chains from one sample in a study of T cells in localized non-small cell lung cancer. Produced via immunoSEQ multiplex PCR; TCRdb's table is partial and in-frame only. The repertoire includes about 1,600 clones, under 30% of them detected once, and roughly 21% sits in the top ten. The material sequenced was normal lung tissue next to the tumor, taken before any cancer treatment. The receptors were gathered from a male donor aged 60 or over with stage II lung adenocarcinoma. CDR3s include the opening cysteine and the closing phenylalanine or tryptophan. Fields, in order: clone size, D gene, V gene, J gene, CDR3 protein, CDR3 DNA. A D gene is named only where the DNA matches it firmly. Only some rows state a clone size, as once, few, many or a class for expanded clones.

clone_size: .; d_call: .; v_call: TRBV18; j_call: TRBJ1-4; cdr3_aa: CASSPEGSPSEKLFF; cdr3_nt: TGTGCCAGCTCACCAGAGGGGTCCCCTTCTGAAAAACTGTTTTTT
clone_size: medium-sized; d_call: .; v_call: TRBV6-8; j_call: TRBJ1-1; cdr3_aa: CASSYFVRGSRTEAFF; cdr3_nt: TGTGCCAGCAGTTACTTCGTTCGGGGGTCGAGGACTGAAGCTTTCTTT
clone_size: medium-sized; d_call: .; v_call: TRBV2; j_call: TRBJ2-3; cdr3_aa: CASKGGARTDTQYF; cdr3_nt: TGTGCCAGCAAGGGGGGGGCGAGAACAGATACGCAGTATTTT
clone_size: few; d_call: TRBD2; v_call: TRBV25-1; j_call: TRBJ2-7; cdr3_aa: CASTAGGLGAYEQYF; cdr3_nt: TGTGCCAGCACTGCGGGGGGGTTAGGGGCCTACGAGCAGTACTTC
clone_size: few; d_call: .; v_call: TRBV6-8; j_call: TRBJ1-5; cdr3_aa: CASSYFAGQNQPQHF; cdr3_nt: TGTGCCAGCAGTTACTTCGCAGGCCAAAATCAGCCCCAGCATTTT
clone_size: medium-sized; d_call: TRBD2; v_call: TRBV6-8; j_call: TRBJ2-3; cdr3_aa: CASSSRLAGETDTQYF; cdr3_nt: TGTGCCAGCAGTTCCCGACTAGCGGGGGAGACAGATACGCAGTATTTT
clone_size: .; d_call: TRBD1; v_call: TRBV6-8; j_call: TRBJ2-7; cdr3_aa: CASRLTGSHEQYF; cdr3_nt: TGTGCCAGCAGGCTGACAGGGAGTCACGAGCAGTACTTC
clone_size: few; d_call: TRBD1; v_call: TRBV6-8; j_call: TRBJ2-7; cdr3_aa: CASSPGTGSYEQYF; cdr3_nt: TGTGCCAGCAGCCCCGGGACAGGGTCCTACGAGCAGTACTTC
clone_size: few; d_call: .; v_call: TRBV6-8; j_call: TRBJ2-7; cdr3_aa: CASSYQEGPSFGQYF; cdr3_nt: TGTGCCAGCAGTTACCAGGAGGGACCCTCATTTGGGCAGTACTTC
clone_size: .; d_call: .; v_call: TRBV18; j_call: TRBJ2-7; cdr3_aa: CASSAGQGREQYF; cdr3_nt: TGTGCCAGCTCAGCGGGGCAGGGCCGCGAGCAGTACTTC
clone_size: .; d_call: .; v_call: TRBV9; j_call: TRBJ2-7; cdr3_aa: CASSVDVNSYEQYF; cdr3_nt: TGTGCCAGCAGCGTAGACGTCAACTCCTACGAGCAGTACTTC
clone_size: .; d_call: .; v_call: TRBV18; j_call: TRBJ2-1; cdr3_aa: CASSSKTGSGALSYNEQFF; cdr3_nt: TGTGCCAGCTCAAGCAAAACAGGGTCGGGGGCCCTCTCCTACAATGAGCAGTTCTTC
clone_size: once; d_call: .; v_call: TRBV10-1; j_call: TRBJ2-5; cdr3_aa: CASSGDRKETQYF; cdr3_nt: TGCGCCAGCAGTGGCGACAGAAAAGAGACCCAGTACTTC
clone_size: few; d_call: TRBD1; v_call: TRBV11-3; j_call: TRBJ2-2; cdr3_aa: CASSSGTVNTGELFF; cdr3_nt: TGTGCCAGCAGCTCCGGGACAGTGAACACCGGGGAGCTGTTTTTT
clone_size: .; d_call: .; v_call: TRBV11-3; j_call: TRBJ1-3; cdr3_aa: CASSLVGSGNTIYF; cdr3_nt: TGTGCCAGCAGCCTTGTGGGTTCTGGAAACACCATATATTTT
clone_size: few; d_call: .; v_call: TRBV9; j_call: TRBJ1-3; cdr3_aa: CASSDRSSGNTIYF; cdr3_nt: TGTGCCAGCAGCGATCGGAGCTCTGGAAACACCATATATTTT
clone_size: .; d_call: TRBD2; v_call: TRBV18; j_call: TRBJ2-3; cdr3_aa: CASSRDSGGAGDTQYF; cdr3_nt: TGTGCCAGCTCACGGGATAGCGGGGGGGCCGGAGATACGCAGTATTTT
clone_size: few; d_call: .; v_call: TRBV6-8; j_call: TRBJ1-2; cdr3_aa: CASSYERFEADYGYTF; cdr3_nt: TGTGCCAGCAGTTACGAAAGGTTTGAGGCCGACTATGGCTACACCTTC
clone_size: few; d_call: .; v_call: TRBV10-3; j_call: TRBJ1-2; cdr3_aa: CASRETLYGYTF; cdr3_nt: TGTGCCAGCAGGGAGACATTATATGGCTACACCTTC
clone_size: large; d_call: .; v_call: TRBV6-8; j_call: TRBJ1-1; cdr3_aa: CASSAKGENTEAFF; cdr3_nt: TGTGCCAGCAGTGCTAAGGGGGAGAACACTGAAGCTTTCTTT
clone_size: medium-sized; d_call: TRBD1; v_call: TRBV11-3; j_call: TRBJ2-7; cdr3_aa: CASSSKISGTGDEQYF; cdr3_nt: TGTGCCAGCAGCTCAAAGATTTCCGGGACAGGGGACGAGCAGTACTTC
clone_size: few; d_call: TRBD1; v_call: TRBV29-1; j_call: TRBJ1-6; cdr3_aa: CSVCEGQGNSPLHF; cdr3_nt: TGCAGCGTTTGTGAGGGACAGGGAAATTCACCCCTCCACTTT
clone_size: few; d_call: .; v_call: TRBV9; j_call: TRBJ2-4; cdr3_aa: CASSEGHLAKNIQYF; cdr3_nt: TGTGCCAGCAGTGAGGGCCACCTAGCCAAAAACATTCAGTACTTC
clone_size: .; d_call: .; v_call: TRBV5-1; j_call: TRBJ2-3; cdr3_aa: CASSLGGGVLTQYF; cdr3_nt: TGCGCCAGCAGCTTGGGTGGCGGGGTCCTCACGCAGTATTTT
clone_size: few; d_call: .; v_call: TRBV9; j_call: TRBJ1-1; cdr3_aa: CASSLLGNTEAFF; cdr3_nt: TGTGCCAGCAGCTTACTGGGGAACACTGAAGCTTTCTTT
clone_size: .; d_call: TRBD1; v_call: TRBV18; j_call: TRBJ2-5; cdr3_aa: CASTRRGGRKETQYF; cdr3_nt: TGTGCCAGCACTCGCCGAGGGGGCAGGAAAGAGACCCAGTACTTC
clone_size: .; d_call: TRBD1; v_call: TRBV6-8; j_call: TRBJ2-3; cdr3_aa: CAISQGAADTQYF; cdr3_nt: TGTGCCATCAGCCAGGGGGCTGCAGATACGCAGTATTTT
clone_size: .; d_call: TRBD1; v_call: TRBV6-8; j_call: TRBJ1-6; cdr3_aa: CASSDRQGFSPGSPLHF; cdr3_nt: TGTGCCAGCAGTGACAGACAGGGTTTTTCACCCGGTTCACCCCTCCACTTT
clone_size: few; d_call: TRBD1; v_call: TRBV19; j_call: TRBJ2-1; cdr3_aa: CASSTGTAGHEQFF; cdr3_nt: TGTGCCAGTAGTACCGGGACAGCCGGCCATGAGCAGTTCTTC
clone_size: few; d_call: .; v_call: TRBV6-8; j_call: TRBJ1-1; cdr3_aa: CASSPLKVEAFF; cdr3_nt: TGTGCCAGCAGTCCACTCAAAGTTGAGGCTTTCTTT